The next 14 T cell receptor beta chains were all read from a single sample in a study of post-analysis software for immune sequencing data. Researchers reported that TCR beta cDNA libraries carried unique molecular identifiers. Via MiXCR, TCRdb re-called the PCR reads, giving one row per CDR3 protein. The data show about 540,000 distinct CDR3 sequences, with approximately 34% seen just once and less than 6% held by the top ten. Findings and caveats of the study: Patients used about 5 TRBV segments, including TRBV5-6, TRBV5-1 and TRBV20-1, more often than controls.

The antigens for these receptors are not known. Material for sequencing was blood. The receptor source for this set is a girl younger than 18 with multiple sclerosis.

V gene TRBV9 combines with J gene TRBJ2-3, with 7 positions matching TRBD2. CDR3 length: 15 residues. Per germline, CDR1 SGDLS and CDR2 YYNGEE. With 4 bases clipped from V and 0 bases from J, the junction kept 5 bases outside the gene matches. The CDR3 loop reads CASSLPGLSTDTQYF. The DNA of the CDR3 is TGTGCCAGCAGCCTTCCGGGACTAAGCACAGATACGCAGTATTTT.

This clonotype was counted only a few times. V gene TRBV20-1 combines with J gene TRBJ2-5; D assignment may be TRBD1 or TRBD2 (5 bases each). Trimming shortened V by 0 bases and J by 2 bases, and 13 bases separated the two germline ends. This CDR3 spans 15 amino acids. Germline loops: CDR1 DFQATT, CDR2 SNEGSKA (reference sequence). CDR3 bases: TGCAGTGCTAGAGATGGGGGACGAAGTCAAGAGACCCAGTACTTC. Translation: CSARDGGRSQETQYF.

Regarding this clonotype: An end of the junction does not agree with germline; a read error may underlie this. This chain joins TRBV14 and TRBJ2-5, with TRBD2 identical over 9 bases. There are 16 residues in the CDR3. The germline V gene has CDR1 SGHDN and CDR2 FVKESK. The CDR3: CASSRGTSPFQETRYF. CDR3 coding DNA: TGTGCCAGCAGCCGGGGGACTAGCCCATTCCAAGAGACCCGGTACTTC. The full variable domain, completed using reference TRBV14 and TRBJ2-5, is EAGVTQFPSHSVIEKGQTVTLRCDPISGHDNLYWYRRVMGKEIKFLLHFVKESKQDESGMPNNRFLAERTGGTYSTLKVQPAELEDSGVYFCASSRGTSPFQETRYFGPGTRLLVL.

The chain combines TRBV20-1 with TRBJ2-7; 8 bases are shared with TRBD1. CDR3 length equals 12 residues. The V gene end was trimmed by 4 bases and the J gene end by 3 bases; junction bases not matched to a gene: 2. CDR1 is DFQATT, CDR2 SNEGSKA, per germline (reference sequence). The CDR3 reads CSAIQGDYEQYF. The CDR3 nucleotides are TGCAGTGCTATACAGGGGGACTACGAGCAGTACTTC.

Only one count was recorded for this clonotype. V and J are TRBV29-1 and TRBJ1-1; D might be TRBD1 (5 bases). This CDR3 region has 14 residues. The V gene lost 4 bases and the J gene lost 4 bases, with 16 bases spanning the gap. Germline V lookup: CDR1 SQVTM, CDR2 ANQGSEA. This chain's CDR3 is CSVVGRLGGTEAFF. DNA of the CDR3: TGCAGCGTTGTGGGCAGGCTGGGGGGCACTGAAGCTTTCTTT.

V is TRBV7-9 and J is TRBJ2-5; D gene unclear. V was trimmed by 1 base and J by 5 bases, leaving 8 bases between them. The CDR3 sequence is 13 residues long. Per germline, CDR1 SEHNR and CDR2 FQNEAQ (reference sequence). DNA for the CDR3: TGTGCCAGCAGCTTAGTTCTTCCGGAGACCCAGTACTTC. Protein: CASSLVLPETQYF.

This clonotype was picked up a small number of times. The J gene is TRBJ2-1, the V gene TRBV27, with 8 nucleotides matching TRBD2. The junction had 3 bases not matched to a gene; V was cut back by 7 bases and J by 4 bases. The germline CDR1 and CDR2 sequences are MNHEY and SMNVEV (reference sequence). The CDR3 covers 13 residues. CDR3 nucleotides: TGTGCCAGCACTCAGCGGGGGTACAATGAGCAGTTCTTC. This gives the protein CASTQRGYNEQFF.

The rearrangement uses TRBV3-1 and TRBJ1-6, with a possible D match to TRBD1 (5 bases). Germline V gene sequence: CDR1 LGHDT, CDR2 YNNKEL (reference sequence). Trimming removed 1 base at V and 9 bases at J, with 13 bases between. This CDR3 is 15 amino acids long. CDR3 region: CASSQGEWGGSPLHF. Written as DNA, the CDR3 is TGTGCCAGCAGCCAAGGGGAGTGGGGGGGTTCACCCCTCCACTTT.

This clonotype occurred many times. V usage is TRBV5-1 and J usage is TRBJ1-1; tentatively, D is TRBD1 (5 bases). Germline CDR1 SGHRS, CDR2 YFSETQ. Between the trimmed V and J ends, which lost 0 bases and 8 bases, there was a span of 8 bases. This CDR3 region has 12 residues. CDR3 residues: CASSLGTSEAFF. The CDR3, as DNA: TGCGCCAGCAGCTTGGGGACATCCGAAGCTTTCTTT.

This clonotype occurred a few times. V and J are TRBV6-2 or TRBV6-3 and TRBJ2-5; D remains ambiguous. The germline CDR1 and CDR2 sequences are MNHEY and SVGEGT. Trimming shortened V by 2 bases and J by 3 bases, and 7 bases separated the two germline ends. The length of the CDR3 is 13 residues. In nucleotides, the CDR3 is TGTGCCAGCAGTTACCCACCCAAAGAGACCCAGTACTTC. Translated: CASSYPPKETQYF.

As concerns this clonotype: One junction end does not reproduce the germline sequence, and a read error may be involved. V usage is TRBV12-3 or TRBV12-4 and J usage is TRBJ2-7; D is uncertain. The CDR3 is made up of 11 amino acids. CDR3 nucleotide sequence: TGTGCCAGCTGTTTCCTTCGCGAGCAGTACTTC. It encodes CASCFLREQYF.

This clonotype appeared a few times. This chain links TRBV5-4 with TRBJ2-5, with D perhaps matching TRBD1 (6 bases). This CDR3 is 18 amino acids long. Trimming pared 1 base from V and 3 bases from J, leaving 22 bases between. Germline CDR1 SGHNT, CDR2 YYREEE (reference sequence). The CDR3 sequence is CASSLNPMRVGGEETQYF. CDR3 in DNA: TGTGCCAGCAGCTTGAACCCTATGCGAGTAGGGGGAGAAGAGACCCAGTACTTC. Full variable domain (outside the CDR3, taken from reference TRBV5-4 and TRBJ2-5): ETGVTQSPTHLIKTRGQQVTLRCSSQSGHNTVSWYQQALGQGPQFIFQYYREEENGRGNFPPRFSGLQFPNYSSELNVNALELDDSALYLCASSLNPMRVGGEETQYFGPGTRLLVL.

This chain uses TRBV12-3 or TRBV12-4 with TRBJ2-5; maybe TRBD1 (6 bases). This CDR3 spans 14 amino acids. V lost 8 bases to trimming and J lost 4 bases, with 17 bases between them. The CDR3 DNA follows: TGTGCCAGCGGATCGACAGGAATGGGAGAGACCCAGTACTTC. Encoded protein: CASGSTGMGETQYF.

The CDR3 sequence: CASSQEGQGLYNEQFF. DNA of the CDR3: TGTGCCAGCAGCCAAGAAGGGCAGGGGCTCTACAATGAGCAGTTCTTC. The chain combines TRBV3-1 with TRBJ2-1; perhaps TRBD1 as D (6 bases). The CDR3 has 16 amino acids. Trimming removed 0 bases at V and 3 bases at J, with 12 bases between. The V gene's germline CDR1 is LGHDT and CDR2 YNNKEL (reference sequence).